The rows below give T cell receptor beta chains drawn from one sample of a study of tumor and adjacent non-tumor tissue in lung cancer. Each CDR3 protein gets one entry after TCRdb re-called the multiplex PCR reads with MiXCR. The sample shows under 80,000 distinct CDR3 sequences, around 82% of them seen only once. The specimen sequenced was distant non-tumor lung tissue. These receptors originate from a man aged 55 to 70 with non-small cell lung cancer. Both conserved end residues are part of each CDR3. The order of the fields is J gene, V gene, D gene, clone size, CDR3 protein, CDR3 DNA. The D gene is left open where the match is weak. Clone size is stated in some rows and not others, as once, few, many or a class when expanded.

J gene: TRBJ1-2; V gene: TRBV29-1; D gene: TRBD1; clone size: NA; CDR3 protein: CCVCRGDRPAYGYTF; CDR3 DNA: TGCTGTGTATGTAGGGGGGACAGGCCCGCCTATGGCTATACCTTC
J gene: TRBJ2-1; V gene: TRBV6-2/TRBV6-3; D gene: NA; clone size: NA; CDR3 protein: CVSIHPGSVLGQFF; CDR3 DNA: TGCGTCAGCATTCATCCCGGGTCGGTACTGGGTCAATTCTTC
J gene: TRBJ2-5; V gene: TRBV12-3/TRBV12-4; D gene: NA; clone size: NA; CDR3 protein: CDSGLSPQDTQYF; CDR3 DNA: TGTGACAGCGGTTTATCCCCCCAGGATACCCAGTACTTC
J gene: TRBJ1-1; V gene: TRBV6-5; D gene: NA; clone size: medium-sized; CDR3 protein: CASSYSRRGGAEAFF; CDR3 DNA: TGTGCCAGCAGTTACTCCCGCAGGGGTGGGGCTGAAGCTTTCTTT
J gene: TRBJ2-1; V gene: TRBV12-3/TRBV12-4; D gene: TRBD1; clone size: NA; CDR3 protein: CASSPGQGMWDVQIF; CDR3 DNA: TGTGCCAGCAGCCCGGGACAGGGTATGTGGGATGTACAGATCTTC
J gene: TRBJ2-3; V gene: TRBV21-1; D gene: NA; clone size: NA; CDR3 protein: CASPGLAGGPRADTQYF; CDR3 DNA: TGTGCCAGTCCGGGACTAGCGGGAGGACCGAGGGCAGATACGCAGTATTTT
J gene: TRBJ2-3; V gene: TRBV20-1; D gene: NA; clone size: NA; CDR3 protein: CSGVRWDFHADTQYF; CDR3 DNA: TGCAGTGGTGTACGGTGGGACTTCCACGCAGATACGCAGTATTTT
J gene: TRBJ2-6; V gene: TRBV10-1; D gene: NA; clone size: once; CDR3 protein: CASSPRQSSGANVLTF; CDR3 DNA: TGCGCCAGCAGTCCGAGACAGTCAAGTGGGGCCAACGTCTTGACTTTC
J gene: TRBJ2-5; V gene: TRBV5-1; D gene: NA; clone size: NA; CDR3 protein: CASSLARGSRGETQYF; CDR3 DNA: TGCGCCAGCAGCTTGGCTCGTGGCAGTCGGGGAGAGACCCAATACTTC
J gene: TRBJ2-1; V gene: TRBV2; D gene: TRBD1; clone size: NA; CDR3 protein: CARSEEGQWVNEQFF; CDR3 DNA: TGTGCCAGAAGTGAAGAGGGACAGTGGGTCAATGAGCAATTCTTC
J gene: TRBJ2-2; V gene: TRBV7-8; D gene: NA; clone size: NA; CDR3 protein: CASSPKERLLTGELYF; CDR3 DNA: TGTGCCAGCAGCCCTAAGGAGAGGCTGTTGACGGGGGAGCTGTATTTT
J gene: TRBJ2-7; V gene: TRBV6-2/TRBV6-3; D gene: NA; clone size: few; CDR3 protein: CASRTTGKEQYF; CDR3 DNA: TGTGCTAGCAGAACGACAGGTAAAGAGCAGTACTTC
J gene: TRBJ2-5; V gene: TRBV30; D gene: NA; clone size: NA; CDR3 protein: CVRGLTGGTQETQYF; CDR3 DNA: TGTGTCCGGGGATTGACAGGTGGGACCCAAGAGACCCAGTACTTC
J gene: TRBJ2-2; V gene: TRBV2; D gene: NA; clone size: NA; CDR3 protein: CASRPSKPLNTGELFF; CDR3 DNA: TGTGCCAGCAGACCCTCAAAACCATTGAACACTGGGGAGCTGTTTTTT
J gene: TRBJ2-1; V gene: TRBV19; D gene: NA; clone size: many; CDR3 protein: CASSIEAGLYNEQFF; CDR3 DNA: TGTGCCAGTAGTATAGAAGCGGGCCTTTACAATGAGCAGTTCTTC
J gene: TRBJ1-3; V gene: TRBV6-5; D gene: NA; clone size: many; CDR3 protein: CASSYSGANSGNTIYF; CDR3 DNA: TGTGCCAGCAGTTACTCAGGAGCTAACTCTGGAAACACCATATATTTT
J gene: TRBJ2-7; V gene: TRBV28; D gene: TRBD2; clone size: few; CDR3 protein: CASRLTSAREQYF; CDR3 DNA: TGTGCCAGCAGACTGACTAGCGCCAGAGAGCAGTACTTC
J gene: TRBJ2-1; V gene: TRBV13; D gene: TRBD2; clone size: NA; CDR3 protein: CVGSLRTSAWNEQFF; CDR3 DNA: TGTGTCGGCAGCTTGCGGACTAGCGCCTGGAATGAGCAGTTCTTC
J gene: TRBJ2-3; V gene: TRBV7-9; D gene: NA; clone size: NA; CDR3 protein: CASSPHYSDTQYF; CDR3 DNA: TGTGCAAGCAGCCCGCACTATTCAGATACGCAGTATTTT
J gene: TRBJ1-2; V gene: TRBV20-1; D gene: NA; clone size: NA; CDR3 protein: CSTRSGQEYGYTF; CDR3 DNA: TGCAGTACTCGCAGTGGACAAGAGTATGGCTACACCTTC
J gene: TRBJ1-2; V gene: TRBV15; D gene: NA; clone size: few; CDR3 protein: CATSRDLKSYGYTF; CDR3 DNA: TGTGCCACCAGCAGAGATCTGAAGAGCTATGGCTACACCTTC
J gene: TRBJ1-4; V gene: TRBV29-1; D gene: NA; clone size: NA; CDR3 protein: CSVSGNGKLFF; CDR3 DNA: TGCAGCGTTTCGGGGAATGGAAAACTGTTTTTT
J gene: TRBJ2-2; V gene: TRBV5-1; D gene: NA; clone size: few; CDR3 protein: CASSLSGDNTGELFF; CDR3 DNA: TGCGCCAGCAGCTTGTCAGGGGACAACACCGGGGAGCTGTTTTTT
J gene: TRBJ2-1; V gene: TRBV6-1; D gene: NA; clone size: NA; CDR3 protein: CASREGINEQFF; CDR3 DNA: TGTGCAAGCAGAGAAGGGATCAATGAGCAGTTCTTC
J gene: TRBJ2-2; V gene: TRBV12-3/TRBV12-4; D gene: NA; clone size: once; CDR3 protein: CASSLYPATNTVELFF; CDR3 DNA: TGTGCCAGTAGCCTCTACCCGGCCACGAACACCGTGGAGCTGTTTTTT
J gene: TRBJ2-3; V gene: TRBV20-1; D gene: TRBD2; clone size: NA; CDR3 protein: CSALSGTTDMQYF; CDR3 DNA: TGCAGTGCGCTTAGCGGGACCACAGATATGCAGTATTTT
J gene: TRBJ1-5; V gene: TRBV4-2; D gene: NA; clone size: NA; CDR3 protein: CASSQTGTGKQLQHF; CDR3 DNA: TGTGCTAGCAGCCAGACCGGGACTGGCAAGCAGCTCCAGCATTTT
J gene: TRBJ2-3; V gene: TRBV20-1; D gene: TRBD2; clone size: many; CDR3 protein: CSAPLAGGVDTQYF; CDR3 DNA: TGCAGTGCCCCACTAGCGGGAGGGGTAGATACGCAGTATTTT